A selection of T cell receptor beta chains follows, all from one sample in a study of T cell clonotyping in hematopoietic cell transplantation. Data came from immunoSEQ multiplex PCR; TCRdb stores just in-frame clones and leaves some out. The sample records under 9,000 clones, around nine tenths being singletons. Sequencing used peripheral blood mononuclear cells, obtained at the time of graft-versus-host disease after allogeneic stem cell transplant. All receptors come from a male patient in his sixties or seventies who had an allogeneic stem cell transplant from a related donor, so the T cells may come from the graft donor. Some clones in this sample may be carry-over from other donors' samples. Each CDR3 is given with its conserved first and last residue. The order of the fields is V gene, D gene, clone size, J gene, CDR3 DNA, CDR3 protein. The D gene is left open where the match is weak. Clone size, where shown, is once, few, many, or a class for clones that have expanded.

TRBV7-9,.,.,TRBJ1-5,TGTGCCAGCAGCTTAGGACAGTCCTATCAGCCCCAGCATTTT,CASSLGQSYQPQHF
TRBV6-1,.,.,TRBJ1-1,TGTGCCAGCAGTGAAGCTCAGACAAGGACCACTGAAGCTTTCTTT,CASSEAQTRTTEAFF
TRBV5-6,.,.,TRBJ2-7,TGTGCCAGCAGCTTGTTGCGGGAGCAGTACTTC,CASSLLREQYF
TRBV4-1,.,.,TRBJ1-2,TGCGCCAGCAGCCAAGATCAGCGAGGCTACACCTTC,CASSQDQRGYTF
TRBV11-3,TRBD2,few,TRBJ2-7,TGTGCCAGCAGCGGAGCGGGGGGGCCCCACGAGCAGTACTTC,CASSGAGGPHEQYF
TRBV11-2,.,.,TRBJ2-2,TGTGCCAGCAGCTTAGTATTACGGCGAGGGGGTACCGGGGAGCTGTTTTTT,CASSLVLRRGGTGELFF
TRBV27,TRBD2,.,TRBJ2-2,TGTGCCAGCAGTTTCGTAGCGGGGGGTTACACCGGGGAGCTGTTTTTT,CASSFVAGGYTGELFF
TRBV5-1,.,.,TRBJ2-3,TGCGCCACATCCTGGACTACCACAGATACGCAGTATTTT,CATSWTTTDTQYF
TRBV6-5,TRBD2,.,TRBJ2-5,TGTGCCAGCAGTTACCGGGAGGGAGGGCAGACCCAGTACTTC,CASSYREGGQTQYF
TRBV4-1,.,.,TRBJ2-3,TGCGCCAGCAGCCAGTTAACTAGCACAGATACGCAGTATTTT,CASSQLTSTDTQYF
TRBV11-2,.,.,TRBJ2-1,TGTGCCAGCACCAACCGGCGAGGGGGGGCCGCAAATGAGCAGTTCTTC,CASTNRRGGAANEQFF
TRBV5-1,.,.,TRBJ1-1,TGCGCCAGCAGCTTGGAACGCGGGGGCCCAGGGATGAACACTGAAGCTTTCTTT,CASSLERGGPGMNTEAFF
TRBV28,TRBD1,.,TRBJ2-7,TGTGCCAGCAGCCCAACAGGGGGAAGGGACTCCTACGAGCAGTACTTC,CASSPTGGRDSYEQYF
TRBV4-2,.,.,TRBJ2-3,TGTGCCAGCAGGAATCTGGCGGGGGATACGCAGTATTTT,CASRNLAGDTQYF
TRBV2,.,.,TRBJ1-5,TGTGCCAGCAGTGAAGTTATGGGCAATCAGCCCCAGCATTTT,CASSEVMGNQPQHF
TRBV6-1,.,.,TRBJ2-5,TGTGCCAGCAGTGAAACCCAGGGGGAGACCCAGTACTTC,CASSETQGETQYF
TRBV7-6,.,.,TRBJ1-4,TGTGCCAGCAGCTTTGGGGCAGGGGAGGGCGAAAAACTGTTTTTT,CASSFGAGEGEKLFF